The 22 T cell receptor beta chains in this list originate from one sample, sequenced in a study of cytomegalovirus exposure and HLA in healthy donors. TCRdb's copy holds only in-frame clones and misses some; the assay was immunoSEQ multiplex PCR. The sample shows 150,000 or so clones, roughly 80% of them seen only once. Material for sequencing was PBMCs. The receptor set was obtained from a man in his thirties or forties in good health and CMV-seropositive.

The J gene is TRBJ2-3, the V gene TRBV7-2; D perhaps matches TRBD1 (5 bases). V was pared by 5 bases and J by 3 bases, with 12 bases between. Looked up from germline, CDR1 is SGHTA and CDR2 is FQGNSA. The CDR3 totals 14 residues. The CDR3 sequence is CASSIPTETDTQYF. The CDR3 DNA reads TGTGCCAGCAGCATCCCGACAGAAACAGATACGCAGTATTTT.

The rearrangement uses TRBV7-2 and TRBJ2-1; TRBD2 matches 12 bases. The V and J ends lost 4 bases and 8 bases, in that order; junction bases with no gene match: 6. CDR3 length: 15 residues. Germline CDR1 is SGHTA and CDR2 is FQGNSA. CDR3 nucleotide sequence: TGTGCCAGCAGCTATGGACTAGCGGGGTTGGATGAGCAGTTCTTC. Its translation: CASSYGLAGLDEQFF.

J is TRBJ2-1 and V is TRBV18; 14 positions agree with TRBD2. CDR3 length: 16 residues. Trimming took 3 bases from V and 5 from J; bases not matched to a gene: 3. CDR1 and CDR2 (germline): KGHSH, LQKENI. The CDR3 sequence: CASSPRTSGGNNEQFF. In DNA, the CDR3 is TGTGCCAGCTCACCTCGGACTAGCGGGGGGAACAATGAGCAGTTCTTC.

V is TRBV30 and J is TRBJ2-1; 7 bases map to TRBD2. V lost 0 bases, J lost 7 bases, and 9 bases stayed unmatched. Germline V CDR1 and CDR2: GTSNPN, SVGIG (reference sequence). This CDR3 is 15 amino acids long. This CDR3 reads CAWSVLGGGRNEQFF. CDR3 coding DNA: TGTGCCTGGAGTGTTCTTGGCGGGGGAAGGAATGAGCAGTTCTTC.

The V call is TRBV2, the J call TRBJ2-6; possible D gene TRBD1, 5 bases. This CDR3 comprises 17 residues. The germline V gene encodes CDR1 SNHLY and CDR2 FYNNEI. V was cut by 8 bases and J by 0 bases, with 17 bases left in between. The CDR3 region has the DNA TGTGCCAGCGGTGGTGGGCAGGGCTTCTCTGGGGCCAACGTCCTGACTTTC. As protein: CASGGGQGFSGANVLTF.

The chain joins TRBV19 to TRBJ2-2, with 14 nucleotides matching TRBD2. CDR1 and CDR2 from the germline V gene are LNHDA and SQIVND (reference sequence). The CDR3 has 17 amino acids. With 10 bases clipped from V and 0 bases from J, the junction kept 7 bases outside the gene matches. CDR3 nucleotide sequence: TGTGCCATAGGGACTAGCGGGAGAGACGCGAACACCGGGGAGCTGTTTTTT. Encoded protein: CAIGTSGRDANTGELFF.

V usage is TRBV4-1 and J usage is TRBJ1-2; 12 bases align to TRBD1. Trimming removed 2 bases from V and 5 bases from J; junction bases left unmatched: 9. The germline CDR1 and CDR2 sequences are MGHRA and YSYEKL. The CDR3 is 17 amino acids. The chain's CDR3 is CASSQTGTGGLRYGYTF. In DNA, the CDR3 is TGCGCCAGCAGCCAAACCGGGACAGGGGGCTTAAGGTATGGCTACACCTTC.

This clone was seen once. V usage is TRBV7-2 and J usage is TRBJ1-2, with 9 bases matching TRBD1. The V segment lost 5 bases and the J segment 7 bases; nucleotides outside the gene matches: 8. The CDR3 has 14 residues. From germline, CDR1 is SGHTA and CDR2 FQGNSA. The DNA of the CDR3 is TGTGCCAGCAGCGTTTGGGGGGGACAGGGTGGCTACACCTTC. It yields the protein CASSVWGGQGGYTF.

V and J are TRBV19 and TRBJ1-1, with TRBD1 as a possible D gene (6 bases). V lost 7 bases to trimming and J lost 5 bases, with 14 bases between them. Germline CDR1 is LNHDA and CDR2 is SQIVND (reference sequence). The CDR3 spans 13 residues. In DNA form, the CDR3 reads TGTGCCAGTACCCACAGGGAGGGTACTGAAGCTTTCTTT. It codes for CASTHREGTEAFF.

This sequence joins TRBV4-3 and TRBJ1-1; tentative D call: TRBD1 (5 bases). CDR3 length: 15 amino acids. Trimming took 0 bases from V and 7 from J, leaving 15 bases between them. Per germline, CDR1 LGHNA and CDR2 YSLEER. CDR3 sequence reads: CASSQERGQGGEAFF. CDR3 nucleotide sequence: TGCGCCAGCAGCCAAGAAAGAGGTCAGGGAGGTGAAGCTTTCTTT.

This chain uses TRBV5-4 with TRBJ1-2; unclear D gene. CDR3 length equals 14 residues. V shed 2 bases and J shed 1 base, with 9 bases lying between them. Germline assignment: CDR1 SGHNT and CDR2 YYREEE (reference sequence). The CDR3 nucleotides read TGTGCCAGCAGCTTTGTTGGGCTTAACTATGGCTACACCTTC. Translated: CASSFVGLNYGYTF.

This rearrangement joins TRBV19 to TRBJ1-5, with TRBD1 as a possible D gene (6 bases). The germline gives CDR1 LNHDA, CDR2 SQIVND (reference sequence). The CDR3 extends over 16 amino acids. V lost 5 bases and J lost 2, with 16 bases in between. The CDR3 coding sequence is TGTGCCAGTAGTCTACAGGGAGGGGATGGCAATCAGCCCCAGCATTTT. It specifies CASSLQGGDGNQPQHF.

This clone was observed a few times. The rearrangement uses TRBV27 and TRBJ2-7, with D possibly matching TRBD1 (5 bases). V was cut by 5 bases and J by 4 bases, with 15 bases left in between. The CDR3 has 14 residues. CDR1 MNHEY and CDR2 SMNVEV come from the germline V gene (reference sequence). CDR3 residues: CASSPLGPYYEQYF. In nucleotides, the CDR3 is TGTGCCAGCAGTCCATTGGGGCCTTATTACGAGCAGTACTTC.

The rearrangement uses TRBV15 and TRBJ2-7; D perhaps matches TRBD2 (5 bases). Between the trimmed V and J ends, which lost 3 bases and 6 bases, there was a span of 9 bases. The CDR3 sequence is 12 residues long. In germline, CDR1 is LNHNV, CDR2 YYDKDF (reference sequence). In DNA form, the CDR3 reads TGTGCCACCAGCAGCAGACGGGGCGAGCAGTACTTC. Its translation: CATSSRRGEQYF.

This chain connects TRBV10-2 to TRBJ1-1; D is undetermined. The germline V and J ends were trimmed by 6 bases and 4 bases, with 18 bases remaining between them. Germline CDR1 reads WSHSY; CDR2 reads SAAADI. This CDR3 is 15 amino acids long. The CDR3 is CASRNPGFMGTEAFF. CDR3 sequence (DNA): TGCGCCAGCAGGAACCCGGGTTTCATGGGCACTGAAGCTTTCTTT.

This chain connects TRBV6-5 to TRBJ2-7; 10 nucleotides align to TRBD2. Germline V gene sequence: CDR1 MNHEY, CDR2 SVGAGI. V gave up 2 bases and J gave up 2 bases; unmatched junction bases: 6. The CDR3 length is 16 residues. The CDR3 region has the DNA TGTGCCAGCAGTTACGAGCCTAGCGGGGGAGCCTACGAGCAGTACTTC. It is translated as CASSYEPSGGAYEQYF.

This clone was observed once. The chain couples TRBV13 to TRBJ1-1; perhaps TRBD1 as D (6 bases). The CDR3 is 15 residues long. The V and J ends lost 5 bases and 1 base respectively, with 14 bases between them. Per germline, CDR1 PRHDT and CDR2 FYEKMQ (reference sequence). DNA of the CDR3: TGTGCCAGCAGCCCGGGGGGCGGCGGGAACACTGAAGCTTTCTTT. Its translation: CASSPGGGGNTEAFF.

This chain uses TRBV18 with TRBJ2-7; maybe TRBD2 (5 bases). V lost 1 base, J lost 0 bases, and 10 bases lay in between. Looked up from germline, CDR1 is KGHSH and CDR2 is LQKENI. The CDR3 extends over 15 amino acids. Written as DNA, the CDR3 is TGTGCCAGCTCACCACGTGAAGGGAGCTCCTACGAGCAGTACTTC. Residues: CASSPREGSSYEQYF.

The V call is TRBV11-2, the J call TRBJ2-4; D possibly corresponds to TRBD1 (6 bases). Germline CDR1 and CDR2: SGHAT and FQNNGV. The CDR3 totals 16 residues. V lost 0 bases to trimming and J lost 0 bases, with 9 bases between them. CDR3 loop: CASSLDHRVAKNIQYF. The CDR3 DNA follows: TGTGCCAGCAGCTTAGACCACAGGGTAGCCAAAAACATTCAGTACTTC.

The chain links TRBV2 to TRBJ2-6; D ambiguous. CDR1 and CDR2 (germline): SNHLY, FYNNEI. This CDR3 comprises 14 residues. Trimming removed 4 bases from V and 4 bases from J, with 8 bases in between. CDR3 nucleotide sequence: TGTGCCAGCAGTGTAGAGGCCGGGGCCAACGTCCTGACTTTC. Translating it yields CASSVEAGANVLTF.

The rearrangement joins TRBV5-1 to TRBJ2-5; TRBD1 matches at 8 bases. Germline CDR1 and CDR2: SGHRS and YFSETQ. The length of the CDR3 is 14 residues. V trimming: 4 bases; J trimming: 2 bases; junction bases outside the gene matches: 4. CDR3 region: CASSLRQGQETQYF. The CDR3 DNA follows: TGCGCCAGCAGCCTTCGACAGGGGCAAGAGACCCAGTACTTC. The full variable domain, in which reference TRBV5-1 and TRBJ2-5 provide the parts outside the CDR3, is KAGVTQTPRYLIKTRGQQVTLSCSPISGHRSVSWYQQTPGQGLQFLFEYFSETQRNKGNFPGRFSGRQFSNSRSEMNVSTLELGDSALYLCASSLRQGQETQYFGPGTRLLVL.

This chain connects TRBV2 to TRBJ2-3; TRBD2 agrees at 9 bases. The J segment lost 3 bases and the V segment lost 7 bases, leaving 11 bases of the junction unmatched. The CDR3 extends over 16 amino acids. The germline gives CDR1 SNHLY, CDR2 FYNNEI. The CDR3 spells CASKNSGTSSTDTQYF. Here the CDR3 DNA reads TGTGCCAGCAAAAACTCCGGGACTAGCTCGACAGATACGCAGTATTTT.